Sequencing of this T cell receptor beta chain was carried out in a study of T cell clones after liver transplantation. Study information: Post-transplant blood was tracked for graft-donor-reactive T cell clones identified in a pre-transplant mixed lymphocyte reaction.

Germline-derived CDR1 and CDR2 are LNHDA and SQIVND (reference sequence). The CDR3 consists of 15 residues. V lost 4 bases and J lost 2, with 12 bases in between. Clones were sequenced by immunoSEQ multiplex PCR, and TCRdb holds only the in-frame ones, with some missing. This table holds 50,000 to 60,000 clones, roughly 71% found once. Whole-study findings and limits: Donor-reactive sequences fell more than third party-reactive ones, suggesting partial deletion. Post-transplant time points were not standardized, so conclusions are preliminary. Graft donor-reactive T cells possibly entered the graft instead of undergoing deletion.

A word on this clone: Antigen: not known.

The sample was CD4+ T cells from blood, taken at the 22-month timepoint. This TCR derives from a human patient who received a liver transplant. Among the T cells, some may be from the graft donor. The gene calls are TRBV19 and TRBJ1-5; a weak D match, TRBD1 (6 bases). The CDR3 DNA reads TGTGCCAGTAGTACTATGGGGGCCGGCAATCAGCCCCAGCATTTT. Its protein product is CASSTMGAGNQPQHF.